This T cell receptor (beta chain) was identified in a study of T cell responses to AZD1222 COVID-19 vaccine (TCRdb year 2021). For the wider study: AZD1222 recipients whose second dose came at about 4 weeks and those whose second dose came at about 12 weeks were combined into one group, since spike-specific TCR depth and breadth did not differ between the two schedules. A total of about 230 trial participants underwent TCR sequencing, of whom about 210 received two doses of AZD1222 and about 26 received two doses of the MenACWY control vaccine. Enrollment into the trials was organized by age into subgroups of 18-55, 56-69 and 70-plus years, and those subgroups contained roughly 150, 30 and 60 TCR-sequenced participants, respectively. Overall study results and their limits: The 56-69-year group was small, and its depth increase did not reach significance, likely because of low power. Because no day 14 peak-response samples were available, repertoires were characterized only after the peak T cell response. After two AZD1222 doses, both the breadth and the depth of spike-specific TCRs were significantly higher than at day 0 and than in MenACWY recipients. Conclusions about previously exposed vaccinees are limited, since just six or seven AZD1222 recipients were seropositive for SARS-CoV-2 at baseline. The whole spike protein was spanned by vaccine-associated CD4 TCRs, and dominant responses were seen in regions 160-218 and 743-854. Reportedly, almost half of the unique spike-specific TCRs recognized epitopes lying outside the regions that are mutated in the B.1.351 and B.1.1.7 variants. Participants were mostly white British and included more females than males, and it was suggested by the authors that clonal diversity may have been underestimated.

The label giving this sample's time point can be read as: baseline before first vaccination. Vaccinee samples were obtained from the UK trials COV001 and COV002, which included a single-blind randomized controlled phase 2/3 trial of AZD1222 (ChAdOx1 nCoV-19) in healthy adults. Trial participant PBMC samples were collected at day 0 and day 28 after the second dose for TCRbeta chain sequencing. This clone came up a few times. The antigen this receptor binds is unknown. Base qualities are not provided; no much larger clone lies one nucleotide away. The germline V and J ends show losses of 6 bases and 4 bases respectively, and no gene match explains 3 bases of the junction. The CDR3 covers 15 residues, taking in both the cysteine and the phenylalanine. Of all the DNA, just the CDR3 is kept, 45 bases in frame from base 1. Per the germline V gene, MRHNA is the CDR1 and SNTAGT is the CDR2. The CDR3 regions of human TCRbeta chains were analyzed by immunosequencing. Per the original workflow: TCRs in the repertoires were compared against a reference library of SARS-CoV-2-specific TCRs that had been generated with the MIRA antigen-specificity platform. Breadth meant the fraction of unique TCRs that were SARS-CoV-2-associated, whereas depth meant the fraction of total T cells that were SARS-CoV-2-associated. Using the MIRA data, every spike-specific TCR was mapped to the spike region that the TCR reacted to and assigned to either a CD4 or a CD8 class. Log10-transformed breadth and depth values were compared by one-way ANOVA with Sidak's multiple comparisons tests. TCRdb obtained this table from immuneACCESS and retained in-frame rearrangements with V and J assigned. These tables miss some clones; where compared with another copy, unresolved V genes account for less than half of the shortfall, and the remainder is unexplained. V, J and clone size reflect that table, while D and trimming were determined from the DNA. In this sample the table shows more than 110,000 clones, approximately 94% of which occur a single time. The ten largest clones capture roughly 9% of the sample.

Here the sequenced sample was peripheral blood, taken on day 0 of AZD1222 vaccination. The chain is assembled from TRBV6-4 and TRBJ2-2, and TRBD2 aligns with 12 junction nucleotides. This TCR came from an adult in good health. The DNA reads TGTGCCAGCAGCCCTAGCGGGGGGGCCACCGGGGAGCTGTTTTTT. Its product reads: CASSPSGGATGELFF.